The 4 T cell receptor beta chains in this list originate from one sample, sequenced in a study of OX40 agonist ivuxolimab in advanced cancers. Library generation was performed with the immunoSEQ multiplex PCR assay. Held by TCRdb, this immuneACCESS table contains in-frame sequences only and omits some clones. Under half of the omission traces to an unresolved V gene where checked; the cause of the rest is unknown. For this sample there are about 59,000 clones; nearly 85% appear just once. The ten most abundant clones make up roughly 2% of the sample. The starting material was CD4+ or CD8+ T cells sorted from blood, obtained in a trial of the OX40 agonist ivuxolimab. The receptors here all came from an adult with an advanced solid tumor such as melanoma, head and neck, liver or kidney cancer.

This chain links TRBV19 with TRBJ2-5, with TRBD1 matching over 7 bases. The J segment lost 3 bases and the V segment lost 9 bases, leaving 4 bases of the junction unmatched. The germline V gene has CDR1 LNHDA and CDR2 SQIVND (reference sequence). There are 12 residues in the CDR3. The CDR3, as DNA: TGTGCCAGCGGGACAGCTAAAGAGACCCAGTACTTC. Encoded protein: CASGTAKETQYF.

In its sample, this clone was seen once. In DNA form, the CDR3 reads TGTGCCATCAGTGAGCTAGGTCTGAGCACAGATACGCAGTATTTT. Residues: CAISELGLSTDTQYF. The chain joins TRBV10-3 to TRBJ2-3; no clear D gene. CDR3 length: 15 residues. Trimming took 2 bases from V and 0 from J, leaving 9 bases between them. CDR1 is ENHRY and CDR2 is SYGVKD in the germline V gene.

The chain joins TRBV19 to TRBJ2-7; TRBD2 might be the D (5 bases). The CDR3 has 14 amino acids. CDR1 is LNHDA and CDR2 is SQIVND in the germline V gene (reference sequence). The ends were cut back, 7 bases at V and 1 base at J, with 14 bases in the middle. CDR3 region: CASTPTRASYEQYF. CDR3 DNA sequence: TGTGCCAGTACCCCGACGAGGGCGTCCTACGAGCAGTACTTC.

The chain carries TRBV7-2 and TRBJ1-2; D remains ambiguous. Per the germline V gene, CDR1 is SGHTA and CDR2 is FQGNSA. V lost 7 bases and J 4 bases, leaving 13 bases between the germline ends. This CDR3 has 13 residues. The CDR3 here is CASTSLRGYGYTF. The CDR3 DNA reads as TGTGCCAGCACCTCTCTTCGTGGCTATGGCTACACCTTC.